Listed here are 22 T cell receptor beta chains from one sample, sequenced in a study of T cell clonotyping in hematopoietic cell transplantation. Clones were sequenced by immunoSEQ multiplex PCR, and TCRdb holds only the in-frame ones, with some missing. The table lists roughly 80,000 clones, almost 97% of them singletons, with under 2% in the top ten. Time point reported: recipient sample about 28 days before transplant, after cytoreduction. The specimen comprised peripheral blood mononuclear cells, sampled before stem cell transplant. Receptors were obtained from a woman aged 50 to 60 with acute myeloid leukemia. Some clones in this sample may be carry-over from other donors' samples.

This chain joins TRBV28 and TRBJ2-2; D is undetermined. CDR1 is MDHEN and CDR2 is SYDVKM in the germline V gene. Trimming shortened V by 7 bases and J by 0 bases, and 15 bases separated the two germline ends. This CDR3 has 16 residues. The CDR3 coding sequence is TGTGCCAGCACCGCATGGTCGGACCCGAACACCGGGGAGCTGTTTTTT. Translated: CASTAWSDPNTGELFF.

The chain has TRBV30 and TRBJ2-7; weak D call: TRBD1 (5 bases). From germline, CDR1 is GTSNPN and CDR2 SVGIG (reference sequence). V was clipped by 0 bases and J by 0 bases, with 18 bases between them. This CDR3 has 17 residues. As DNA, the CDR3 is TGTGCCTGGAGTGTTGGGCAGGGAAGGATTGGCTCCTACGAGCAGTACTTC. This sequence encodes CAWSVGQGRIGSYEQYF.

In this sample, this clone turned up a few times. V and J are TRBV7-2 and TRBJ1-2; no reliable D call. V was shortened by 5 bases and J by 2 bases, with 3 bases between the two germline ends. The CDR3 has 11 residues. Germline V gives CDR1 SGHTA, CDR2 FQGNSA. The CDR3 here is CASSLNYGYTF. CDR3 DNA sequence: TGTGCCAGCAGCCTCAACTATGGCTACACCTTC.

The CDR3: CASSQERGSSYNEQFF. The CDR3 DNA is TGCGCCAGCAGCCAAGAAAGGGGGAGCTCCTACAATGAGCAGTTCTTC. V usage is TRBV4-1 and J usage is TRBJ2-1, with D perhaps TRBD1 (6 bases). Germline CDR1 reads MGHRA; CDR2 reads YSYEKL. This CDR3 contains 16 residues. V gave up 0 bases and J gave up 0 bases, with 9 bases separating them.

The chain has TRBV7-3 and TRBJ2-7, with a tentative D call TRBD2 (6 bases). The germline gives CDR1 SGHTA, CDR2 FQGTGA. There are 14 residues in the CDR3. Trimming shortened V by 2 bases and J by 7 bases, and 15 bases separated the two germline ends. CDR3 sequence reads: CASSLLEGPEEQYF. The CDR3 coding sequence is TGTGCCAGCAGCTTACTGGAGGGGCCTGAAGAGCAGTACTTC.

This chain connects TRBV11-2 to TRBJ1-2; D gene unclear. Trimming stripped 0 bases from V and 0 bases from J, with 5 bases between. CDR1 is SGHAT and CDR2 is FQNNGV in the germline V gene. This CDR3 region has 14 residues. CDR3 protein: CASSLDPANYGYTF. The CDR3, as DNA: TGTGCCAGCAGCTTAGATCCAGCTAACTATGGCTACACCTTC.

This CDR3 is CAWGVRNQPQHF. For the CDR3, the DNA is TGTGCCTGGGGGGTGAGGAATCAGCCCCAGCATTTT. V usage is TRBV30 and J usage is TRBJ1-5; D unclear. This CDR3 has 12 residues. From germline, CDR1 is GTSNPN and CDR2 SVGIG (reference sequence). V dropped 5 bases and J dropped 4 bases, with 9 bases sitting between them.

The rearrangement joins TRBV6-1 to TRBJ1-5, with D possibly being TRBD1 (5 bases). This CDR3 comprises 14 residues. Deletions cut 3 bases from V and 5 bases from J, with 11 bases between. The germline gives CDR1 MNHNS, CDR2 SASEGT. CDR3 nucleotide sequence: TGTGCCAGCAGTGAGTGGGGGAGCCATCAGCCCCAGCATTTT. The encoded protein is CASSEWGSHQPQHF.

V is TRBV10-3 and J is TRBJ1-1; D is uncertain. This CDR3 is 14 amino acids long. Germline assignment: CDR1 ENHRY and CDR2 SYGVKD. V was trimmed by 3 bases and J by 1 base, leaving 9 bases between them. The CDR3 DNA follows: TGTGCCATCAGTGAAAACAGCCAGAACACTGAAGCTTTCTTT. Translated, it gives CAISENSQNTEAFF.

This chain joins TRBV30 and TRBJ2-7, with D uncertain. CDR3 length equals 14 residues. The V end lost 4 bases, the J end lost 3 bases, and 16 bases lay between the germline ends. CDR1 GTSNPN and CDR2 SVGIG come from the germline V gene (reference sequence). The CDR3 DNA reads as TGTGCCTGGACTTCAGAGAGGACCCGCTACGAGCAGTACTTC. Protein sequence: CAWTSERTRYEQYF.

With respect to this clone: The junction does not match germline at one end; this may be a read error. This chain uses TRBV7-7 with TRBJ1-1, with a weak D call TRBD1 (6 bases). Per the germline V gene, CDR1 is SSHAT and CDR2 is FNYEAQ (reference sequence). The CDR3 has 13 amino acids. The chain's CDR3 is CASSRGPNTEAFF. CDR3 in DNA: TGTGCTAGCAGCCGGGGGCCGAACACTGAAGCTTTCTTT.

This clone was detected once. The chain recombines TRBV2 with TRBJ2-7; 9 bases match TRBD1. The germline CDR1 and CDR2 sequences are SNHLY and FYNNEI. The CDR3 loop spans 16 amino acids. V dropped 7 bases and J dropped 0; count of bases not matched to a gene: 10. The CDR3, as DNA: TGTGCCAGCACGGACAGGGGCTACCTCAGCTCCTACGAGCAGTACTTC. This encodes CASTDRGYLSSYEQYF.

The rearrangement joins TRBV28 to TRBJ2-7; D is perhaps TRBD1 or TRBD2 (5 bases each). Germline V gene data show CDR1 as MDHEN and CDR2 as SYDVKM. V lost 8 bases, J lost 2 bases, and 19 bases lay in between. There are 15 residues in the CDR3. CDR3 loop: CASGGRDGGTYEQYF. CDR3 in DNA: TGTGCCAGCGGTGGAAGGGACGGAGGAACCTACGAGCAGTACTTC.

V usage is TRBV7-9 and J usage is TRBJ2-2; either TRBD1 or TRBD2 may supply D (6 bases each). The CDR3 totals 16 residues. CDR1 SEHNR and CDR2 FQNEAQ come from the germline V gene (reference sequence). V was pared by 1 base and J by 5 bases, with 14 bases between. CDR3 sequence (DNA): TGTGCCAGCAGCTTAGAGGGCAGGGGAGGAACCGGGGAGCTGTTTTTT. It translates to CASSLEGRGGTGELFF.

This chain joins TRBV28 and TRBJ1-5; D is unresolved. V was clipped by 5 bases and J by 9 bases, with 8 bases between them. The CDR3 contains 11 residues. The germline gives CDR1 MDHEN, CDR2 SYDVKM. Here the CDR3 reads CASSTRRPQHF. The CDR3 DNA reads as TGTGCCAGCAGTACTCGGCGGCCCCAGCATTTT.

The gene calls are TRBV30 and TRBJ1-1, with 8 bases matching TRBD1. Per the germline V gene, CDR1 is GTSNPN and CDR2 is SVGIG (reference sequence). This CDR3 has 14 amino acids. V lost 6 bases to trimming and J lost 2 bases; unmatched junction nucleotides: 8. The DNA for the CDR3 is TGTGCCTGTCGACAGGGGAGTAGTAACACTGAAGCTTTCTTT. This sequence encodes CACRQGSSNTEAFF.

The chain combines TRBV30 with TRBJ2-1; D ambiguous. The germline V gene encodes CDR1 GTSNPN and CDR2 SVGIG (reference sequence). This CDR3 contains 14 residues. V gave up 0 bases and J gave up 3 bases, with 9 bases separating them. As DNA, the CDR3 is TGTGCCTGGAGTGTACATGACTTCTACAATGAGCAGTTCTTC. Its translation: CAWSVHDFYNEQFF.

The rearrangement joins TRBV19 to TRBJ2-7; TRBD2 aligns across 9 bases. V lost 6 bases, J lost 1 base, and 7 bases stayed unmatched. The CDR3 sequence is 15 residues long. Germline loops: CDR1 LNHDA, CDR2 SQIVND (reference sequence). The CDR3 nucleotides read TGTGCCAGTAGAAGGTCTAGCGGGGAATCCTACGAGCAGTACTTC. The encoded protein is CASRRSSGESYEQYF.

The chain has TRBV28 and TRBJ1-2; 11 bases map to TRBD1. Germline V gene sequence: CDR1 MDHEN, CDR2 SYDVKM. The V and J ends lost 2 bases and 5 bases, in that order; junction bases with no gene match: 4. CDR3 length: 15 residues. The CDR3 DNA reads TGTGCCAGCAGTTTACTCGGACAGGGGGCGTATGGCTACACCTTC. As protein: CASSLLGQGAYGYTF.

This chain links TRBV19 with TRBJ2-2, with 7 bases that match TRBD1. After removal of 7 bases from V and 7 bases from J, the junction contained 6 bases not matched to a gene. The CDR3 covers 13 residues. The germline gives CDR1 LNHDA, CDR2 SQIVND (reference sequence). DNA of the CDR3: TGTGCCAGTACCGTGACAGGGTTCGGGGAGCTGTTTTTT. This gives the protein CASTVTGFGELFF.

The V call is TRBV21-1, the J call TRBJ1-1; whether TRBD1, the table's D call, matches the DNA was not checked. TRBV21-1 corresponds to a pseudogene. The CDR3 sequence is 19 residues long. CDR3 region: CASSKDETGTDKMNTEAFF. Here the CDR3 DNA reads TGTGCCAGCAGCAAAGATGAGACCGGGACAGACAAAATGAACACTGAAGCTTTCTTT.

J is TRBJ1-1 and V is TRBV5-1, with D unclear. The CDR3 has 15 residues. V lost 2 bases and J lost 1, with 12 bases in between. Germline-derived CDR1 and CDR2 are SGHRS and YFSETQ. The CDR3 region has the DNA TGCGCCAGCAGCTTATCGGTTCGGGCGAACACTGAAGCTTTCTTT. It yields the protein CASSLSVRANTEAFF. Full variable domain (outside the CDR3, taken from reference TRBV5-1 and TRBJ1-1): KAGVTQTPRYLIKTRGQQVTLSCSPISGHRSVSWYQQTPGQGLQFLFEYFSETQRNKGNFPGRFSGRQFSNSRSEMNVSTLELGDSALYLCASSLSVRANTEAFFGQGTRLTVV.